Reported below is one T cell receptor beta chain. The sample holds one count of this clone. No cognate antigen has been identified for it. No base quality information exists; no much larger clone differs at one position. The entry originates in a study of PD-L1 blockade in urothelial cancer (dated 2017 in TCRdb). The study in broad terms: Every patient began therapy in 2014 and was given atezolizumab 1,200 mg intravenously every 3 weeks. About 90% of the roughly 29 patients were males with bladder-origin urothelial cancer, and about 60% of the roughly 30 reported a prior smoking history. Pretreatment blood TCR-seq was available for about 27 patients, at least one posttreatment blood collection was obtained for 25 or so patients, and tumor TCR-seq was available for 25 or so patients. Patients had an ECOG performance status of 0 or 1 and had received between 0 and 3 prior chemotherapy regimens. Durable clinical benefit was defined as progression-free survival longer than 6 months, and TCR features were also tested against progression-free and overall survival. TCR sequencing covered pretreatment tumor samples and matched, serially collected peripheral blood taken before and after atezolizumab treatment. Blood samples were analyzed at two time points: 3 weeks after treatment start (second dose) and 6 weeks after treatment start. Whole exome sequencing and RNA sequencing of pretreatment tumors were performed alongside TCR sequencing in the same patients. The study, an exploratory multi-omic analysis, examined somatic, immune and clinical correlates of response to PD-L1 blockade with atezolizumab in urothelial cancer. About 10 patients achieved durable clinical benefit and approximately 20 did not. Blood samples gave median yields of approximately 130,000 T cells and 82,636 unique TCRs, along with a median clonality of around 0.08. The full study reports these points: Patients with durable benefit showed greater expansion of tumor-associated TCR clones in peripheral blood 3 weeks after starting treatment (n = 22, p = 0.022). A pretreatment peripheral blood TCR clonality below the median was linked to improved progression-free and overall survival. Because the sample size was small (n of about 30) and many exploratory analyses were performed, the results are intended to be hypothesis-generating.

This sample's time point label indicates: peripheral blood 6 weeks after treatment start. A cohort of 25 to 30 patients with locally advanced or metastatic urothelial carcinoma, treated at Memorial Sloan Kettering on a trial protocol, was included. Peripheral blood mononuclear cells were collected pretreatment and during treatment, with between 1 and 8 total time points per patient. The Qiagen DNeasy Blood extraction kit was used to purify genomic DNA from total PBMCs and from tumor samples. Collected pretreatment and during treatment, PBMCs were isolated and stored as previously described. The CDR3 has 16 amino acids, counting the end cysteine and phenylalanine. Only the CDR3 DNA is retained, 48 bases long and in frame from the first base. Based on the germline V gene, the CDR1 and CDR2 sequences are SNHLY and FYNNEI. From V the trimming removes 6 bases and from J it removes 3 bases, while the gene matches leave 8 bases of the junction unaccounted for.

To estimate absolute template abundance from read counts, synthetic TCR analog templates were spiked into each PCR. Using the immunoSEQ assay, TCRbeta CDR3 regions were amplified from genomic DNA with bias-controlled V and J gene primers. Sequencing of rearranged TCRbeta segments was done at approximately 20X coverage. Per the authors' processing: Sequencing errors were corrected by clustering and CDR3s were annotated against IMGT to assign V, D and J genes. Only productive TCRbeta rearrangements were used in downstream analyses, excluding out-of-frame or stop-codon sequences. Clonality was computed as one minus Shannon entropy normalized by the log of the number of unique productive sequences. Clones differing between time points or between blood and tumor were identified using Fisher's exact test with Benjamini-Hochberg correction, with an adjusted p below 0.01 applied as the threshold. What TCRdb holds here is the immuneACCESS table cut down to in-frame rearrangements. Part of the clones is not present; checked against another copy, under half of the missing clones reflect an unresolved V gene, and the others are unexplained. Clone size and the V and J calls come from that table; the DNA yielded D and trimming. Across this sample there are around 66,000 clones, with about nine tenths seen only once. The top ten clonotypes cover around 11% of the sample.

The V gene is TRBV2 and the J gene is TRBJ2-5, with 12 bases in between that match TRBD2. Sample: PBMCs, taken around atezolizumab (anti-PD-L1) treatment. This receptor was identified in a man in his 60s with urothelial cancer. The sequenced DNA is TGTGCCAGCAGCCAAAGACTAGCGGGAGCTAAAGAGACCCAGTACTTC. Its protein reads: CASSQRLAGAKETQYF.